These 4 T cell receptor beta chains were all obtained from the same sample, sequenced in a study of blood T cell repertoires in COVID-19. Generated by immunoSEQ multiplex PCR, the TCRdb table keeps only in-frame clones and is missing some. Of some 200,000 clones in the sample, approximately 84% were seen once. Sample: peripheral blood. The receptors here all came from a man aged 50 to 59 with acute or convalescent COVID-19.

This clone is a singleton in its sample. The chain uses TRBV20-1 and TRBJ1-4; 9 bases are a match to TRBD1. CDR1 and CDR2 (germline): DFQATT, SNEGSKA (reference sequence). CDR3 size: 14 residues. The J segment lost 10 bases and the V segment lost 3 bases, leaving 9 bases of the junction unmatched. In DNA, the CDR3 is TGCAGTGCTAGTGGGGGACAGGGCAGTGGAAAACTGTTTTTT. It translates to CSASGGQGSGKLFF.

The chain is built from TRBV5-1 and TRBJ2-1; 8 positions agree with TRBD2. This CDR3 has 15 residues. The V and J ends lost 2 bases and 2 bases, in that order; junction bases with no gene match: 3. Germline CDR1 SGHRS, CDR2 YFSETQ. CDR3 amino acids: CASSFSGGAYNEQFF. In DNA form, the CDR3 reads TGCGCCAGCAGCTTCAGCGGGGGAGCCTACAATGAGCAGTTCTTC.

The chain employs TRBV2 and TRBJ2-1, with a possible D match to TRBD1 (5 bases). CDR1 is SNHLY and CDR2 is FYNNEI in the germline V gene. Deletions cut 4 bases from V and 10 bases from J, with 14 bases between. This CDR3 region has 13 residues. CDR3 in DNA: TGTGCCAGCAGTGGACAGCCTGGGGTGGAGCAGTTCTTC. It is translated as CASSGQPGVEQFF.

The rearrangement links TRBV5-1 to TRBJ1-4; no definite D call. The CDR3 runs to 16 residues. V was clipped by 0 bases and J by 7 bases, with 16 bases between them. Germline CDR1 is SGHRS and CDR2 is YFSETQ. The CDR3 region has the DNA TGCGCCAGCAGCTTGGGAGAAGCCGGGAGTGGTGAAAAACTGTTTTTT. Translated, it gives CASSLGEAGSGEKLFF.